One T cell receptor (beta chain) is described in this entry. Antigen unknown. A much more abundant neighbour one base away suggests this may be a read error. The CDR3 does not close with the conserved phenylalanine or tryptophan, likely indicating a read error. These data originate in a study of blood T cells in healthy people across ages. Study-level points and caveats: One million T cells yielded diversity estimates that were considered underestimates. Among T cells, TCR beta diversity per million cells dropped roughly linearly as age rose. Naive T cell percentage strongly correlated with TCR beta diversity.

The use of a sample-barcoded 5' primer and a J-beta primer mix characterized a second PCR of about 6 to 12 cycles. TCRdb re-analysed the 5' RACE reads in MiXCR, keeping a single row per CDR3 protein. The repertoire holds 650,000 to 900,000 distinct CDR3 sequences, around 62% seen once, with about 30% in the top ten. Germline V gene sequence: CDR1 SGHTA, CDR2 FQGNSA. The junction had 1 base not matched to a gene; V was cut back by 5 bases and J by 3 bases. This CDR3 has 13 residues. This receptor was identified in a man aged 25 to 45 in good health. The specimen sequenced was blood. The chain uses TRBV7-2 and TRBJ1-2, with 9 bases identical to TRBD1. For the CDR3, the DNA is TGTGCCAGCAGCCGGGACAGGGACTATGGCTACACCCTC. It yields the protein CASSRDRDYGYTL.